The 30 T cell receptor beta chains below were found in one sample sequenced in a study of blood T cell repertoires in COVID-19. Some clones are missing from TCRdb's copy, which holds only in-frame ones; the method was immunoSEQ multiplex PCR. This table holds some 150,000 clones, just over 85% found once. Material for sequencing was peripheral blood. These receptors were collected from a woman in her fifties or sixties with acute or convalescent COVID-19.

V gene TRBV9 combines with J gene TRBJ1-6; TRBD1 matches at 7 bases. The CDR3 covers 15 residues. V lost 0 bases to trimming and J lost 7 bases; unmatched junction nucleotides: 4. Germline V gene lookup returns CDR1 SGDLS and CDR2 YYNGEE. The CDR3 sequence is CASSVEGAGNSPLHF. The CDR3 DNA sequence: TGTGCCAGCAGCGTAGAGGGGGCTGGGAATTCACCCCTCCACTTT.

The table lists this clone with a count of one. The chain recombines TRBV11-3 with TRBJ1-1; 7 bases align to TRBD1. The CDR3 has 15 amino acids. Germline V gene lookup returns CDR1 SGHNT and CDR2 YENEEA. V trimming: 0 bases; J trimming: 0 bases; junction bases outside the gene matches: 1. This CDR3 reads CASSLDGTVNTEAFF. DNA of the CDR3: TGTGCCAGCAGCTTAGACGGGACAGTGAACACTGAAGCTTTCTTT.

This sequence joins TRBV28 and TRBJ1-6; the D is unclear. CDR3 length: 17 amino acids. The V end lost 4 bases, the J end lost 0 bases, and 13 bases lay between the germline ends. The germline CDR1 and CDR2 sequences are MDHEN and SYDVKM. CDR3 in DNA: TGTGCCAGCAGTTATCGCAGAGAGGGCTCCTATAATTCACCCCTCCACTTT. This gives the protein CASSYRREGSYNSPLHF.

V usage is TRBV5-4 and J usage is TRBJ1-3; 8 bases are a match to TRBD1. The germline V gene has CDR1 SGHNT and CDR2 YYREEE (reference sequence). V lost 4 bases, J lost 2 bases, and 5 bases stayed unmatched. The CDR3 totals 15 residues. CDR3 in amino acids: CASSLDREPGNTIYF. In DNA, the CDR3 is TGTGCCAGCAGCCTGGACAGGGAACCTGGAAACACCATATATTTT.

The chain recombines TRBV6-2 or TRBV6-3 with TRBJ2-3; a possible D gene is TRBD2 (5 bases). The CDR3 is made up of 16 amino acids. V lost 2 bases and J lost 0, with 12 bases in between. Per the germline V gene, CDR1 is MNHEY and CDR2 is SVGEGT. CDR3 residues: CASSYGVPGSTDTQYF. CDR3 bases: TGTGCCAGCAGTTACGGAGTTCCGGGAAGCACAGATACGCAGTATTTT.

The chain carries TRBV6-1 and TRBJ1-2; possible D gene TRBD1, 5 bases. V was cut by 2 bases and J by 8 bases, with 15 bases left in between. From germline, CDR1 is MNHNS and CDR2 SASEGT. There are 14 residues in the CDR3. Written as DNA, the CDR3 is TGTGCCAGCAGTGAATCCCGCCGGGGGTACGGCTACACCTTC. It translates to CASSESRRGYGYTF.

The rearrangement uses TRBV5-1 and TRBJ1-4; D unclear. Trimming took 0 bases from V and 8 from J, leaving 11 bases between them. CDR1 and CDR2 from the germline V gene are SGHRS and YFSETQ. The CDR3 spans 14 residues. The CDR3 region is CASSLGRNREKLFF. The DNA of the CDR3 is TGCGCCAGCAGCTTGGGGCGGAACCGCGAAAAACTGTTTTTT. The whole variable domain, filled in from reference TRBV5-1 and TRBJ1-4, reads KAGVTQTPRYLIKTRGQQVTLSCSPISGHRSVSWYQQTPGQGLQFLFEYFSETQRNKGNFPGRFSGRQFSNSRSEMNVSTLELGDSALYLCASSLGRNREKLFFGSGTQLSVL.

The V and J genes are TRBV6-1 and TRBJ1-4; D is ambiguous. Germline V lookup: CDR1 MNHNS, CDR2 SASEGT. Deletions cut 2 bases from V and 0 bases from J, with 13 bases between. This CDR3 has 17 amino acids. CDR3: CASSEPHDPATNEKLFF. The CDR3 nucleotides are TGTGCCAGCAGTGAACCCCACGATCCAGCAACTAATGAAAAACTGTTTTTT.

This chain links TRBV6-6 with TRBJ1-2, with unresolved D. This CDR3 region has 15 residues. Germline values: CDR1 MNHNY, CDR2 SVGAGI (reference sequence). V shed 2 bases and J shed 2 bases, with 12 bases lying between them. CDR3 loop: CASSYGLGRNYGYTF. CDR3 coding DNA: TGTGCCAGCAGTTACGGGCTCGGCAGAAACTATGGCTACACCTTC.

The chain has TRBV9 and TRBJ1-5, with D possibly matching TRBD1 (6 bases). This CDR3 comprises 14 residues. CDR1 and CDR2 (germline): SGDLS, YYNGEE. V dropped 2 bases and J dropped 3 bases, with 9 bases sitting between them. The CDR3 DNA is TGTGCCAGCAGCGTCGGACAGTACAATCAGCCCCAGCATTTT. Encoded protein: CASSVGQYNQPQHF. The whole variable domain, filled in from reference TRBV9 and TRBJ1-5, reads DSGVTQTPKHLITATGQRVTLRCSPRSGDLSVYWYQQSLDQGLQFLIQYYNGEERAKGNILERFSAQQFPDLHSELNLSSLELGDSALYFCASSVGQYNQPQHFGDGTRLSIL.

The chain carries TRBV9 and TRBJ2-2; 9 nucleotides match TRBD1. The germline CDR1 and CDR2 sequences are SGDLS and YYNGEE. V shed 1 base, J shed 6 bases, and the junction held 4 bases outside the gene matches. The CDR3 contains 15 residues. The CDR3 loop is CASSVMTGGPGELFF. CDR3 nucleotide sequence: TGTGCCAGCAGCGTAATGACAGGGGGACCCGGGGAGCTGTTTTTT.

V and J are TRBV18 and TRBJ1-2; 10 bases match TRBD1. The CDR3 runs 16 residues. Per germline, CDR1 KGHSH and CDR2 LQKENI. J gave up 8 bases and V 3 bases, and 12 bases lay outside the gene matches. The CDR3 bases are TGTGCCAGCTCACCGGGTAGGGACAGGGGAAGACTGGGCTACACCTTC. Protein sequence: CASSPGRDRGRLGYTF.

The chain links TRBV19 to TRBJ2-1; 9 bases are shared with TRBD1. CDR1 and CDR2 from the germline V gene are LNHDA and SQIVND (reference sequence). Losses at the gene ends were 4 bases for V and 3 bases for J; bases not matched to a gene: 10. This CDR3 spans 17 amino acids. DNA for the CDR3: TGTGCCAGTAGTAATACTCAACGGGGACAGGGCTACAATGAGCAGTTCTTC. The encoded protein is CASSNTQRGQGYNEQFF. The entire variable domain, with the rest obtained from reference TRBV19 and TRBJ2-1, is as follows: DGGITQSPKYLFRKEGQNVTLSCEQNLNHDAMYWYRQDPGQGLRLIYYSQIVNDFQKGDIAEGYSVSREKKESFPLTVTSAQKNPTAFYLCASSNTQRGQGYNEQFFGPGTRLTVL.

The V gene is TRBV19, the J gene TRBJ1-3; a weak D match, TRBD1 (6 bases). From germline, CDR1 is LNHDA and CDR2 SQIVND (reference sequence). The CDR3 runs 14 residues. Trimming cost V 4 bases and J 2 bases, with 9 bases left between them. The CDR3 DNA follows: TGTGCCAGTAGTACACAGGGAACTGGAAACACCATATATTTT. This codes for CASSTQGTGNTIYF.

CDR3 in DNA: TGTGCCAGCTTTTTACTCCTACTCGAGGCCTACGAGCAGTACTTC. As protein: CASFLLLLEAYEQYF. The rearrangement links TRBV2 to TRBJ2-7; D remains unclear. Germline V lookup: CDR1 SNHLY, CDR2 FYNNEI. The CDR3 consists of 15 residues. V shed 8 bases and J shed 2 bases, with 19 bases lying between them.

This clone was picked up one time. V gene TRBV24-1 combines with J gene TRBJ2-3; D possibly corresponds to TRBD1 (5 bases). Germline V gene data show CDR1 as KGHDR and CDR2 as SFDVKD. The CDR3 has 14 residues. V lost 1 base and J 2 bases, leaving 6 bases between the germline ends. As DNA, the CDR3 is TGTGCCACCAGTGATTTAGGGGCCACAGATACGCAGTATTTT. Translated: CATSDLGATDTQYF.

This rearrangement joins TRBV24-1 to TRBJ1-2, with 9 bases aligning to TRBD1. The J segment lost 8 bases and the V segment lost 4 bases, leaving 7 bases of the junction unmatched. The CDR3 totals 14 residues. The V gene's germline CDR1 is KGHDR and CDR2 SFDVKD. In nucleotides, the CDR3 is TGTGCCACCAGTGACCCCCGGACAGGGGACGGCTACACCTTC. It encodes CATSDPRTGDGYTF.

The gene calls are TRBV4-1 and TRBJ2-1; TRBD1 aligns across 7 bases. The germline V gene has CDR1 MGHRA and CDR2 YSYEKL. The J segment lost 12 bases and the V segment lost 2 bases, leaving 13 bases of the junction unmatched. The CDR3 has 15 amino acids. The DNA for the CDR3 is TGCGCCAGCAGCCAACCCTTCCGATCCCGGGACAGGCAGTTCTTC. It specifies CASSQPFRSRDRQFF.

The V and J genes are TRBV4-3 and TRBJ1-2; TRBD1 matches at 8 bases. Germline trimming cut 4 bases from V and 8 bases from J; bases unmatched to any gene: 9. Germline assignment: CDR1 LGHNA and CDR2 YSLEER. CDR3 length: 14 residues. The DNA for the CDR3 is TGCGCCAGCAGCCCCACCGACAGGGGTGGGGGCTACACCTTC. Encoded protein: CASSPTDRGGGYTF.

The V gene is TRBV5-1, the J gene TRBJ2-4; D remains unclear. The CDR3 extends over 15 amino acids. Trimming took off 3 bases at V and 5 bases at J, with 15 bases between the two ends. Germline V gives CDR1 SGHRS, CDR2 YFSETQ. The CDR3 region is CASSWPSIGENIQYF. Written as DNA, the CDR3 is TGCGCCAGCAGCTGGCCGTCAATTGGAGAAAACATTCAGTACTTC.

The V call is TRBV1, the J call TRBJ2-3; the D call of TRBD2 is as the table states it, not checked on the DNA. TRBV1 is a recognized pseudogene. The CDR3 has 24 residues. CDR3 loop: CTSSFQRGGDSVGSQGYSTDTQYF. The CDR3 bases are TGCACCAGCAGCTTTCAGCGGGGAGGGGATTCCGTTGGTTCCCAGGGGTATAGCACAGATACGCAGTATTTT.

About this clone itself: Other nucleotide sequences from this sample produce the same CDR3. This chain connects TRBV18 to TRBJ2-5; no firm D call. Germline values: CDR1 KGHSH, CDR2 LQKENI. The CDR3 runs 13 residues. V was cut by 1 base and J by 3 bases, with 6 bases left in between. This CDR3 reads CASSPLVKETQYF. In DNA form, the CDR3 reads TGTGCCAGCTCACCACTAGTGAAAGAGACCCAGTACTTC.

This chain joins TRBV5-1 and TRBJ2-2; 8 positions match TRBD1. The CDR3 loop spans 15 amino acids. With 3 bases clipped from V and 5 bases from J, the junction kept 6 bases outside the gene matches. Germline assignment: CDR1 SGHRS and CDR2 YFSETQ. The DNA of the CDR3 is TGCGCCAGCAGCTCCCGACAGGGGAGGACCGGGGAGCTGTTTTTT. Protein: CASSSRQGRTGELFF. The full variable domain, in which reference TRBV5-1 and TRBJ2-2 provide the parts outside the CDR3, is KAGVTQTPRYLIKTRGQQVTLSCSPISGHRSVSWYQQTPGQGLQFLFEYFSETQRNKGNFPGRFSGRQFSNSRSEMNVSTLELGDSALYLCASSSRQGRTGELFFGEGSRLTVL.

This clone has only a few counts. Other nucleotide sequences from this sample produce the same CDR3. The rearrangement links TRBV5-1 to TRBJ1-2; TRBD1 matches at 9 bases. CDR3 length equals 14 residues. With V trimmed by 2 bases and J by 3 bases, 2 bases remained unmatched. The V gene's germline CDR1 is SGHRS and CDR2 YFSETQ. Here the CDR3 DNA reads TGCGCCAGCAGCTTTACAGGGGGCGACTATGGCTACACCTTC. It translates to CASSFTGGDYGYTF.

CDR3 residues: CASSFRDSSTYYEQYF. CDR3 DNA: TGTGCCAGCAGCTTCCGTGACAGCTCGACTTACTACGAGCAGTACTTC. The chain recombines TRBV13 with TRBJ2-7; the D gene is possibly TRBD1 (5 bases). The CDR3 runs 16 residues. Trimming stripped 3 bases from V and 3 bases from J, with 18 bases between. The germline V gene encodes CDR1 PRHDT and CDR2 FYEKMQ (reference sequence).

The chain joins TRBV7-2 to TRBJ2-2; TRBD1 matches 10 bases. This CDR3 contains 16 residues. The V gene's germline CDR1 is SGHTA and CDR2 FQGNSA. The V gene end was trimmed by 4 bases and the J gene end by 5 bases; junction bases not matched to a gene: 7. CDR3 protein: CASSSGTGAFTGELFF. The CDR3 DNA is TGTGCCAGCAGCTCCGGGACAGGGGCATTTACCGGGGAGCTGTTTTTT. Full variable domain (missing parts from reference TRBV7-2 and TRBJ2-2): GAGVSQSPSNKVTEKGKDVELRCDPISGHTALYWYRQSLGQGLEFLIYFQGNSAPDKSGLPSDRFSAERTGGSVSTLTIQRTQQEDSAVYLCASSSGTGAFTGELFFGEGSRLTVL.

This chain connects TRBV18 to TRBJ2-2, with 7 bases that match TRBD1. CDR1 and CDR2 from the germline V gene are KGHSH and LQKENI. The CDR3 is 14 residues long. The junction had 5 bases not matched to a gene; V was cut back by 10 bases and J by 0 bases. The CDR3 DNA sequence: TGTGCCACTCTGAGGGGGCCGAACACCGGGGAGCTGTTTTTT. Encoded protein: CATLRGPNTGELFF.

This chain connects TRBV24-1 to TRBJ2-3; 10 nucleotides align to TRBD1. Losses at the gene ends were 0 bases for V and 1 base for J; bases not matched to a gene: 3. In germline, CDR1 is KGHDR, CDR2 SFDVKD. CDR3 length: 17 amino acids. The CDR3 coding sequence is TGTGCCACCAGTGATTTGCAGGGGACAGGGGGCACAGATACGCAGTATTTT. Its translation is CATSDLQGTGGTDTQYF.

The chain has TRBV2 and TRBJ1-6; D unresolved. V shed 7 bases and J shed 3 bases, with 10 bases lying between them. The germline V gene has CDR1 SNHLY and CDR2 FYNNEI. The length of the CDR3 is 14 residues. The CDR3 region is CASTREGYNSPLHF. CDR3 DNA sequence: TGTGCCAGCACTCGGGAAGGCTATAATTCACCCCTCCACTTT.

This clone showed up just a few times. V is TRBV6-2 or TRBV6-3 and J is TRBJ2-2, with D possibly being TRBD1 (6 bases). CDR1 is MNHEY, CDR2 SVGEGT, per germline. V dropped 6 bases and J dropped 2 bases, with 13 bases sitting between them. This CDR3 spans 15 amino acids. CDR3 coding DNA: TGTGCCAGCAGACCTACGGGACACAACACCGGGGAGCTGTTTTTT. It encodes CASRPTGHNTGELFF.